A selection of T cell receptor beta chains follows, all from one sample in a study of T-cell reconstitution after alpha-beta-depleted transplantation in children. In TCRdb, the PCR reads were re-called with MiXCR into one record per CDR3 protein. The table has hundreds of thousands of distinct CDR3 sequences, less than 15% seen once. The specimen was PBMCs, collected before TCRalphabeta/CD19-depleted stem cell transplant. These receptors originate from a girl under 10 years old with congenital amegakaryocytic thrombocytopenia, due to receive a stem cell transplant. The CDR3 runs from the conserved cysteine through the conserved F or W. The order of the fields is CDR3 protein, CDR3 DNA, V gene, clone size, J gene, D gene. The D gene is left open where the match is weak. A clone size is listed for some rows: how often the clone was seen (once, few, many), or a class if it is expanded.

CDR3: CSVEFLAGDDTQYF
DNA: TGCAGCGTTGAATTCCTAGCGGGAGATGATACGCAGTATTTT
V: TRBV29-1
size: many
J: TRBJ2-3
D: TRBD2

CDR3: CASSTTLGQYF
DNA: TGTGCCAGCAGTACGACCCTCGGGCAGTACTTC
V: TRBV28
size: -
J: TRBJ2-7
D: -

CDR3: CASSLASSSYNSPLHF
DNA: TGCGCCAGCAGCTTGGCCAGCAGCTCCTATAATTCACCCCTCCACTTT
V: TRBV5-1
size: many
J: TRBJ1-6
D: -

CDR3: CASGRGQGIHNEQFF
DNA: TGTGCCAGCGGTAGGGGACAGGGAATCCACAATGAGCAGTTCTTC
V: TRBV7-9
size: many
J: TRBJ2-1
D: TRBD1

CDR3: CASSTHAGQLEAFF
DNA: TGTGCCAGCAGTACTCATGCTGGACAGCTTGAAGCTTTCTTT
V: TRBV12-3/TRBV12-4
size: many
J: TRBJ1-1
D: -

CDR3: CASSLEVGPQHF
DNA: TGTGCCAGCAGTTTAGAGGTAGGGCCCCAGCATTTT
V: TRBV12-3/TRBV12-4
size: many
J: TRBJ1-5
D: -

CDR3: CASSQLSYGHPGITSTDTQYF
DNA: TGTGCCAGCAGCCAATTGTCGTACGGGCACCCCGGAATAACTAGCACAGATACGCAGTATTTT
V: TRBV3-1
size: few
J: TRBJ2-3
D: -

CDR3: CASSWTLGTQYF
DNA: TGTGCCAGCAGCTGGACCCTGGGTACGCAGTATTTT
V: TRBV5-6
size: few
J: TRBJ2-3
D: -

CDR3: CSGSLRHGELFF
DNA: TGCAGCGGTTCCCTCCGACACGGGGAGCTGTTTTTT
V: TRBV29-1
size: many
J: TRBJ2-2
D: -

CDR3: CSVEAGSGEKLFF
DNA: TGCAGCGTTGAAGCGGGGAGTGGAGAAAAACTGTTTTTT
V: TRBV29-1
size: -
J: TRBJ1-4
D: -

CDR3: CASSWTSGRNTGELFF
DNA: TGCGCCAGCAGCTGGACTAGCGGGAGGAACACCGGGGAGCTGTTTTTT
V: TRBV5-1
size: few
J: TRBJ2-2
D: TRBD2

CDR3: CASSLAQGGHEQYF
DNA: TGCGCCAGCAGCTTGGCCCAGGGTGGGCACGAGCAGTACTTC
V: TRBV5-1
size: -
J: TRBJ2-7
D: -

CDR3: CASGILGLANPDTQYF
DNA: TGCGCCAGCGGAATTCTGGGGCTAGCGAACCCAGATACGCAGTATTTT
V: TRBV5-1
size: many
J: TRBJ2-3
D: -

CDR3: CASSLFRAGGADTQYF
DNA: TGTGCCAGCAGTTTGTTCCGGGCGGGAGGGGCAGATACGCAGTATTTT
V: TRBV12-3/TRBV12-4
size: few
J: TRBJ2-3
D: TRBD2

CDR3: CGGVGYNEQFF
DNA: TGCGGGGGGGTGGGGTACAATGAGCAGTTCTTC
V: TRBV20-1
size: -
J: TRBJ2-1
D: TRBD2

CDR3: CASGSYNEQFF
DNA: TGCGCCAGCGGGTCCTACAATGAGCAGTTCTTC
V: TRBV10-1
size: many
J: TRBJ2-1
D: -

CDR3: CATRTLEQYF
DNA: TGTGCCACGCGAACCTTGGAGCAGTACTTC
V: TRBV2
size: -
J: TRBJ2-7
D: -

CDR3: CASSYGTEAFF
DNA: TGTGCCAGCAGTTACGGCACTGAAGCTTTCTTT
V: TRBV6-5
size: many
J: TRBJ1-1
D: -

CDR3: CSAREPQGNIQYF
DNA: TGCAGTGCTAGAGAACCCCAGGGAAACATTCAGTACTTC
V: TRBV20-1
size: few
J: TRBJ2-4
D: -

CDR3: CASSLTGTGREKLFF
DNA: TGCGCCAGCAGCCTCACCGGGACAGGGCGTGAAAAACTGTTTTTT
V: TRBV5-1
size: many
J: TRBJ1-4
D: TRBD1

CDR3: CSARVGIGETQYF
DNA: TGCAGTGCTAGAGTGGGAATTGGGGAGACCCAGTACTTC
V: TRBV20-1
size: many
J: TRBJ2-5
D: -

CDR3: CASSHQGKAGYNEQFF
DNA: TGTGCCAGCAGCCACCAGGGGAAAGCGGGCTACAATGAGCAGTTCTTC
V: TRBV11-2
size: -
J: TRBJ2-1
D: -

CDR3: CSASSGGKNIQYF
DNA: TGCAGTGCTAGTTCAGGGGGTAAAAACATTCAGTACTTC
V: TRBV20-1
size: -
J: TRBJ2-4
D: TRBD1

CDR3: CSARDSSGQVSETQYF
DNA: TGCAGTGCTAGAGACTCTTCTGGACAGGTATCCGAGACCCAGTACTTC
V: TRBV20-1
size: many
J: TRBJ2-5
D: TRBD1

CDR3: CASSPRTETDTQYF
DNA: TGTGCCAGCAGCCCCAGGACAGAAACAGATACGCAGTATTTT
V: TRBV3-1
size: many
J: TRBJ2-3
D: -

CDR3: CASSLASQRVNEQFF
DNA: TGCGCCAGCAGCTTGGCCAGTCAGAGAGTCAATGAGCAGTTCTTC
V: TRBV5-1
size: many
J: TRBJ2-1
D: -

CDR3: CASSQINDREFHGYTF
DNA: TGTGCCAGCAGCCAAATTAACGACAGGGAATTCCATGGCTACACCTTC
V: TRBV3-1
size: few
J: TRBJ1-2
D: TRBD1

CDR3: CASSFLAHPNGYTF
DNA: TGTGCCAGCAGTTTCCTTGCTCATCCCAATGGCTACACCTTC
V: TRBV12-3/TRBV12-4
size: few
J: TRBJ1-2
D: -

CDR3: CASSPGDGVGSYEQYF
DNA: TGTGCCAGCTCACCGGGGGACGGAGTCGGTTCCTACGAGCAGTACTTC
V: TRBV18
size: -
J: TRBJ2-7
D: -

CDR3: CATSSGGGANYGYTF
DNA: TGTGCCACCAGCAGCGGTGGAGGGGCCAACTATGGCTACACCTTC
V: TRBV15
size: -
J: TRBJ1-2
D: -

CDR3: CASSESRGDRSGNQPQHF
DNA: TGTGCCAGCAGTGAGTCACGGGGCGATCGGTCGGGCAATCAGCCCCAGCATTTT
V: TRBV6-2/TRBV6-3
size: -
J: TRBJ1-5
D: -

CDR3: CASTVDRSSYNEQFF
DNA: TGTGCCAGCACCGTCGACAGAAGCTCCTACAATGAGCAGTTCTTC
V: TRBV12-3/TRBV12-4
size: many
J: TRBJ2-1
D: -

CDR3: CASSSWTANTGELFF
DNA: TGTGCCAGTAGCTCGTGGACGGCGAACACCGGGGAGCTGTTTTTT
V: TRBV19
size: few
J: TRBJ2-2
D: -

CDR3: CASSPIRGRETQYF
DNA: TGTGCCAGCAGTCCGATCAGGGGGCGTGAGACCCAGTACTTC
V: TRBV28
size: few
J: TRBJ2-5
D: TRBD1

CDR3: CASSLTSPGYEQYF
DNA: TGCGCCAGCAGCCTGACTAGTCCTGGCTACGAGCAGTACTTC
V: TRBV5-1
size: many
J: TRBJ2-7
D: -

CDR3: CASSYSTLAGQNYGYTF
DNA: TGTGCCAGCAGTTACTCGACGCTAGCGGGACAGAACTATGGCTACACCTTC
V: TRBV6-5
size: -
J: TRBJ1-2
D: TRBD1

CDR3: CAWSVRGQGYYGYTF
DNA: TGTGCCTGGAGTGTGCGGGGACAGGGGTACTATGGCTACACCTTC
V: TRBV30
size: few
J: TRBJ1-2
D: TRBD1

CDR3: CASSSGGGLFTEAFF
DNA: TGCGCCAGCAGCTCCGGGGGCGGTTTGTTCACTGAAGCTTTCTTT
V: TRBV5-1
size: -
J: TRBJ1-1
D: -

CDR3: CSALGAETQYF
DNA: TGCAGCGCCCTAGGAGCGGAGACCCAGTACTTC
V: TRBV29-1
size: -
J: TRBJ2-5
D: -

CDR3: CSVVGDLDTNEQFF
DNA: TGCAGCGTTGTTGGTGACCTAGATACGAATGAGCAGTTCTTC
V: TRBV29-1
size: many
J: TRBJ2-1
D: -

CDR3: CASSSDGNSPLHF
DNA: TGCGCCAGCAGTTCGGACGGTAATTCACCCCTCCACTTT
V: TRBV5-1
size: many
J: TRBJ1-6
D: -

CDR3: CASSLVTPFGNSPLHF
DNA: TGTGCCAGCAGCTTAGTGACACCGTTTGGGAATTCACCCCTCCACTTT
V: TRBV7-6
size: -
J: TRBJ1-6
D: -

CDR3: CASSQTDSTDTQYF
DNA: TGTGCCAGCAGTCAAACCGACAGCACAGATACGCAGTATTTT
V: TRBV6-1
size: many
J: TRBJ2-3
D: -

CDR3: CASSQAGTVYEQYF
DNA: TGTGCCAGCAGCCAAGCCGGGACAGTCTACGAGCAGTACTTC
V: TRBV14
size: -
J: TRBJ2-7
D: TRBD1

CDR3: CSARRPSGGNTGELFF
DNA: TGCAGTGCCCGTAGGCCTAGCGGGGGGAACACCGGGGAGCTGTTTTTT
V: TRBV20-1
size: -
J: TRBJ2-2
D: TRBD2

CDR3: CSVDGRMNTEAFF
DNA: TGCAGCGTTGATGGGCGGATGAACACTGAAGCTTTCTTT
V: TRBV29-1
size: -
J: TRBJ1-1
D: -

CDR3: CASSSFGLVSSYEQYF
DNA: TGTGCCAGCAGCTCATTTGGACTAGTCAGCTCCTACGAGCAGTACTTC
V: TRBV7-9
size: few
J: TRBJ2-7
D: TRBD2

CDR3: CSVEGAATWETQYF
DNA: TGCAGCGTTGAGGGGGCAGCCACCTGGGAGACCCAGTACTTC
V: TRBV29-1
size: few
J: TRBJ2-5
D: -

CDR3: CSGGWGRQSTDTQYF
DNA: TGCAGTGGCGGATGGGGACGACAGTCCACCGATACGCAGTATTTT
V: TRBV20-1
size: many
J: TRBJ2-3
D: -

CDR3: CASSLGPRGKDTQYF
DNA: TGTGCCAGCAGCTTAGGGCCAAGGGGCAAGGATACGCAGTATTTT
V: TRBV7-7
size: few
J: TRBJ2-3
D: -

CDR3: CSARDLRDYPRETQYF
DNA: TGCAGTGCTAGAGATCTCCGGGACTACCCCCGGGAGACCCAGTACTTC
V: TRBV20-1
size: many
J: TRBJ2-5
D: TRBD2

CDR3: CASSSPGLAGYTGELFF
DNA: TGTGCCAGCAGCTCTCCGGGACTAGCGGGATATACCGGGGAGCTGTTTTTT
V: TRBV7-2
size: -
J: TRBJ2-2
D: TRBD2